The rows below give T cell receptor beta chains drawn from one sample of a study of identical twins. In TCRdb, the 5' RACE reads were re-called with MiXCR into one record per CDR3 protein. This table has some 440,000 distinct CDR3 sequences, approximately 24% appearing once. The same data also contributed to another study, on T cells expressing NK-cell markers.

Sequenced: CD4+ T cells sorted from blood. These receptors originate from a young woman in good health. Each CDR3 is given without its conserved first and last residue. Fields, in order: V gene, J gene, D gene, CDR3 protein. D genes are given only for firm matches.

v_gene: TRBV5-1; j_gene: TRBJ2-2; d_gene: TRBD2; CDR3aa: ASSLGSGDTGELF
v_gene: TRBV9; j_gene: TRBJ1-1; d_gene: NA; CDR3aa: ASSVEGGGTEAF
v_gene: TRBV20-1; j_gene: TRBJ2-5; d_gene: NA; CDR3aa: SARDPRGVQGETQY
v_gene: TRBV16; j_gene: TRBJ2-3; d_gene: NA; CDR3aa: ASSQRRQAGTDTQY
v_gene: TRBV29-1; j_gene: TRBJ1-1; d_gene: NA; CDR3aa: SVVGATYAF
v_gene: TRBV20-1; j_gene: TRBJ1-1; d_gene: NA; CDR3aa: SARSTGHPEAF
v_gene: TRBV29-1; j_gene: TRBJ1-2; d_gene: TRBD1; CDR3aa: SVEKGQRYGYT
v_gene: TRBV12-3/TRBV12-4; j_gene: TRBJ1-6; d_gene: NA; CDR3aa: ASSRETGYNSPLH
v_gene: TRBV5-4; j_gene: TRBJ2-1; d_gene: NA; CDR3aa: ASSKGGTLFDEQF
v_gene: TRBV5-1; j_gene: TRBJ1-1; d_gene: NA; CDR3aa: ASSVRRDTEAF
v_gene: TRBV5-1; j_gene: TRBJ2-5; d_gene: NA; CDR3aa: ASSFPPVETQY
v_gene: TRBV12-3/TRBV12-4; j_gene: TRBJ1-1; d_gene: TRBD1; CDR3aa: ASRRQGENAEAF
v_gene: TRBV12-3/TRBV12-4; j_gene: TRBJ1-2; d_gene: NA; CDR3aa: ASSVTGYT
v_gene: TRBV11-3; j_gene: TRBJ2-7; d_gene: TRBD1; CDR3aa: ASSSDRGPLEQY
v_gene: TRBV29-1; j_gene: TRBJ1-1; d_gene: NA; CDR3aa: SAKRPPTGQNTEAF
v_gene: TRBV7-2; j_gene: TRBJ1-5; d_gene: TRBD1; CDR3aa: ASSGVRQGSNQPQH
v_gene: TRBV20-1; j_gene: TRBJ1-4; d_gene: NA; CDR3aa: SARRTINEKLF
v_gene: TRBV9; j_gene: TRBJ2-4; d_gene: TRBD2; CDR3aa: ASSVESGRGIQY
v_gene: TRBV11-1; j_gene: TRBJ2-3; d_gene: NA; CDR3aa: ASSSQATSTDTQY
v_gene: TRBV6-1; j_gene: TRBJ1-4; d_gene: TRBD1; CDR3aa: ASNRGEGALNEKLF
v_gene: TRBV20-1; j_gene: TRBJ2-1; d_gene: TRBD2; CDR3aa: SARPKRGTYNEQF
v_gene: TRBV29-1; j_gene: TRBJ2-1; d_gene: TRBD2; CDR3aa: SGTSGNNEQF
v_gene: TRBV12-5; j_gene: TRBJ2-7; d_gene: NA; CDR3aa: ASAQYYEQY
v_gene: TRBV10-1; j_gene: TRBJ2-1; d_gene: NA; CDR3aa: ANTRGVYNEQF
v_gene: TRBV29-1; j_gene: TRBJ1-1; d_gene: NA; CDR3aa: SVGDSNTEAF
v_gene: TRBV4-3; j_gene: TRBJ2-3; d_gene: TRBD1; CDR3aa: ASSQAPQGADTQY
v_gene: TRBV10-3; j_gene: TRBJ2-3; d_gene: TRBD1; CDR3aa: AISESTGEADTQY
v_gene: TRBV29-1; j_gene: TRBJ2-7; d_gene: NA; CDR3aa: SAQDYEQY
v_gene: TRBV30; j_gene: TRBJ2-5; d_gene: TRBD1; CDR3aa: ARTYRDRGRETQY
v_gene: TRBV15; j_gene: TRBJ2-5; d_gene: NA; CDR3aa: ATSRGKETQY
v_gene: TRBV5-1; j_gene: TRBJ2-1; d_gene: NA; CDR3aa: ASSLTQVRSYNEQF
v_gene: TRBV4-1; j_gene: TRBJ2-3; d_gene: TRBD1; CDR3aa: ASSQARDRTDTQY
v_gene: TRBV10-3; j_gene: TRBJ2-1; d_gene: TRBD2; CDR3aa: AISEDGGAYNEQF
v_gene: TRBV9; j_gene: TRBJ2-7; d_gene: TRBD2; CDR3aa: ASSKGLATEQY
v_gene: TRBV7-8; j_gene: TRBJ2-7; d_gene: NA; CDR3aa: ASSLVDLSYEQY
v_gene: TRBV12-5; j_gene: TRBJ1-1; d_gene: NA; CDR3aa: ASGLSVNTEAF
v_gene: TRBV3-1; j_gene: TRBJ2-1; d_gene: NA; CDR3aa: ASSQRGGRVDYNEQF
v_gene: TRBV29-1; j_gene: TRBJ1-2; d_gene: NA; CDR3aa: SVVNNYGYT
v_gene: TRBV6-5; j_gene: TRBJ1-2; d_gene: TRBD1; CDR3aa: ASSYSSGGDYGYT
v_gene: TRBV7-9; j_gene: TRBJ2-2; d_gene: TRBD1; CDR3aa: ASSHRDRATGELF
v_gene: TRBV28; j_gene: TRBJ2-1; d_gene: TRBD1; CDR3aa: ASRVRGPYNEQF
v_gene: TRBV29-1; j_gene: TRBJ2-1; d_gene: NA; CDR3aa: SVDKPKDEQF
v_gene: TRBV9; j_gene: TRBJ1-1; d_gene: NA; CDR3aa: ASSGHVNTEAF
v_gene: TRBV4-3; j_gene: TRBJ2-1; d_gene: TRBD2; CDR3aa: ASSQGPGLAGNEQF
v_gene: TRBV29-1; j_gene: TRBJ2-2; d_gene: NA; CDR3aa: SAPTPGRNTGELF
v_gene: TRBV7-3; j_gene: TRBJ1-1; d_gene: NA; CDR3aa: ASSVLQGEAF
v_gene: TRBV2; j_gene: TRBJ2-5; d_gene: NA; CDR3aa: ASSVTETQY
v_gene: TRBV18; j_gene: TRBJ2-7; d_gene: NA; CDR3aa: ASSPPSFYEQY
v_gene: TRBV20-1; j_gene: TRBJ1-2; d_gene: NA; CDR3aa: SALSGFGYT